These 10 T cell receptor beta chains were sequenced from one sample in a study of blood T cell repertoires in COVID-19. The assay was immunoSEQ multiplex PCR, and TCRdb's table has in-frame clones only and misses some. Of about 240,000 clones in the sample, around 88% are singletons; the top ten hold roughly 3.5%. Sequencing was performed on PBMCs or T cells enriched from blood (not recorded which). These receptors were obtained from a woman aged 40 to 55 with acute COVID-19.

The chain has TRBV7-6 and TRBJ2-1; TRBD2 agrees at 7 bases. V shed 8 bases and J 5 bases; nucleotides not matched to a gene: 3. From germline, CDR1 is SGHVS and CDR2 FNYEAQ. The CDR3 is 12 residues long. This chain's CDR3 is CASAGLDNEQFF. The DNA for the CDR3 is TGTGCCAGCGCCGGACTAGACAATGAGCAGTTCTTC.

This sequence joins TRBV11-2 and TRBJ2-3; D gene ambiguous. Between the trimmed V and J ends, which lost 0 bases and 4 bases, there was a span of 8 bases. From germline, CDR1 is SGHAT and CDR2 FQNNGV. The CDR3 runs 14 residues. The CDR3 nucleotides read TGTGCCAGCAGCTTAGACCGGAGTCCAGATACGCAGTATTTT. Its protein product is CASSLDRSPDTQYF. Together with reference TRBV11-2 and TRBJ2-3, the CDR3 gives the full variable domain: EAGVAQSPRYKIIEKRQSVAFWCNPISGHATLYWYQQILGQGPKLLIQFQNNGVVDDSQLPKDRFSAERLKGVDSTLKIQPAKLEDSAVYLCASSLDRSPDTQYFGPGTRLTVL.

The chain couples TRBV11-3 to TRBJ1-4; D is unresolved. V lost 5 bases and J lost 3, with 7 bases in between. The CDR3 extends over 13 amino acids. Germline CDR1 is SGHNT and CDR2 is YENEEA. The DNA of the CDR3 is TGTGCCAGCAGCCTTCCTCCTAATGAAAAACTGTTTTTT. It yields the protein CASSLPPNEKLFF.

The chain carries TRBV6-5 and TRBJ2-2, with 7 bases that match TRBD2. The CDR3 has 15 residues. J was trimmed by 7 bases and V by 1 base; bases with no gene match: 6. CDR1 is MNHEY and CDR2 is SVGAGI in the germline V gene. CDR3 bases: TGTGCCAGCAGTTACTACGACGGGGGGTACGGGGAGCTGTTTTTT. This encodes CASSYYDGGYGELFF.

This chain connects TRBV18 to TRBJ1-3, with a tentative D call TRBD1 (6 bases). The CDR3 sequence is 17 residues long. The V gene lost 6 bases and the J gene lost 0 bases, with 18 bases spanning the gap. From germline, CDR1 is KGHSH and CDR2 LQKENI. CDR3 protein: CASSLNPTGDSGNTIYF. In nucleotides, the CDR3 is TGTGCCAGCTCCCTCAATCCGACAGGAGACTCTGGAAACACCATATATTTT. Filled out from reference TRBV18 and TRBJ1-3, the complete variable domain reads NAGVMQNPRHLVRRRGQEARLRCSPMKGHSHVYWYRQLPEEGLKFMVYLQKENIIDESGMPKERFSAEFPKEGPSILRIQQVVRGDSAAYFCASSLNPTGDSGNTIYFGEGSWLTVV.

The chain employs TRBV7-9 and TRBJ2-6; 9 nucleotides align to TRBD1. Losses at the gene ends were 3 bases for V and 0 bases for J; bases not matched to a gene: 9. In germline, CDR1 is SEHNR, CDR2 FQNEAQ (reference sequence). The CDR3 consists of 19 residues. Written as DNA, the CDR3 is TGTGCCAGCAGCTTGGGACAGGGAGAGCTTCTCTCTGGGGCCAACGTCCTGACTTTC. The encoded protein is CASSLGQGELLSGANVLTF. The full variable domain, completed using reference TRBV7-9 and TRBJ2-6, is DTGVSQNPRHKITKRGQNVTFRCDPISEHNRLYWYRQTLGQGPEFLTYFQNEAQLEKSRLLSDRFSAERPKGSFSTLEIQRTEQGDSAMYLCASSLGQGELLSGANVLTFGAGSRLTVL.

This chain links TRBV7-3 with TRBJ2-2; 9 bases agree with TRBD1. This CDR3 spans 16 amino acids. The V gene end was trimmed by 4 bases and the J gene end by 1 base; junction bases not matched to a gene: 4. The V gene's germline CDR1 is SGHTA and CDR2 FQGTGA. The CDR3 nucleotides are TGTGCCAGCAGCTCCCGGGACAGGGTGAACACCGGGGAGCTGTTTTTT. Residues: CASSSRDRVNTGELFF.

The chain recombines TRBV11-1 with TRBJ1-1; D uncertain. With 4 bases removed from V and 1 base from J, the gap between germline ends came to 10 bases. From germline, CDR1 is SGHAT and CDR2 FQDESV (reference sequence). There are 14 residues in the CDR3. The CDR3 loop is CASSWPGANTEAFF. The DNA for the CDR3 is TGTGCCAGCAGCTGGCCTGGTGCGAACACTGAAGCTTTCTTT.

The chain couples TRBV21-1 to TRBJ1-2; the DNA was not used to check the table's D call, TRBD1. TRBV21-1 is tagged as a pseudogene. This CDR3 has 14 residues. This chain's CDR3 is CASSKGQGRYGYTF. The CDR3 nucleotides read TGTGCCAGCAGCAAAGGACAGGGTCGATATGGCTACACCTTC.

The chain is built from TRBV5-4 and TRBJ2-5; 12 bases fit TRBD1. The junction had 2 bases not matched to a gene; V was cut back by 3 bases and J by 5 bases. The CDR3 runs 14 residues. The germline CDR1 and CDR2 sequences are SGHNT and YYREEE (reference sequence). Here the CDR3 reads CASSWGQGAETQYF. The CDR3 DNA reads TGTGCCAGCAGCTGGGGACAGGGGGCGGAGACCCAGTACTTC.